The T cell receptor beta chain under discussion was sequenced for a study of CD8 T cells in Susac syndrome (dated 2019 in TCRdb). Background on the whole study: Whether CD8+ T cell activation and differentiation in Susac syndrome was antigen driven was tested using repertoire sequencing.

What the work shows at the level of the full study, not this receptor alone: The TCR sequencing and HLA analysis was acknowledged to have included a relatively small number of individuals.

Peripheral blood CD8+ and CD4+ T cells from healthy donors, Susac syndrome patients and multiple sclerosis patients were profiled by high-throughput TCR beta sequencing. The healthy donors served as controls matched for age and sex. Bulk CD8+ and CD4+ T cells were purified by magnetic negative isolation, whereas CD8+ TEMRA cells were enriched by FACS. Blood was collected in EDTA tubes and processed within 24 hours, with PBMCs isolated through density gradient centrifugation. PBMCs intended for TCR sequencing were cryopreserved in liquid nitrogen and were subsequently thawed in a 37 degrees C water bath. A purity of at least 90% was achieved for sorted or isolated CD4+, CD8+ and CD8+ TEMRA cells. To note about this clonotype: Its antigen remains undetermined. Per-nucleotide qualities are absent, and no much larger clonotype sits a single base away.

RNA was extracted with the RNeasy kit and about 0.5 to 1 ug was reverse transcribed using random hexamers. The immunoSEQ multiplex PCR assay, which covers 54 Vbeta and 13 Jbeta segments, was used to amplify TCR beta CDR3 regions. To correct PCR amplification bias, a synthetic template baseline was used for both primer optimization and computational correction. In the original analysis: Reads were annotated to V, D and J genes according to IMGT and were analyzed with immunoSEQ Analyzer, with only productive sequences retained. Clonality was computed as one minus Shannon entropy normalized by log2 of the number of productive unique sequences. For each patient and control, public and private clones were evaluated within the 100 most prevalent clones. A clone was defined as Susac-specific if it was absent from the healthy and MS cohorts, from more than 850 published viral clones and from other ImmuneACCESS disease sequences. The raw public reads went through TCRdb reprocessing: fastp at Q25, MiXCR clone calling, in-frame beta chains kept. Records with the same CDR3 protein are collapsed into one entry carrying the most frequent genes and DNA. The V and J calls were not made by the authors but by TCRdb's processing. A total of around 160,000 distinct CDR3 sequences appear in this sample, around 94% of them only once. Of the sample, more than 0.12% is held by the ten largest clones.

Including the terminal cysteine and phenylalanine, the CDR3 comprises 14 residues. Solely the CDR3 DNA is kept, with 42 bases framed from the first base. The V end gives up 6 bases and the J end 2 bases, leaving 6 bases in the junction not matched to a gene. Sequences LGHNA (CDR1) and YNFKEQ (CDR2) are obtained from the germline V gene. The sequencing sample was made of CD4+ T cells from PBMCs. The receptor was isolated from a human donor in good health. The chain was built from TRBV4-2 and TRBJ2-7, with 8 bases aligning to TRBD1. The DNA sequence reads TGTGCCAGCAGTAAGGGACAGGCGACCTACGAGCAGTACTTC. It encodes CASSKGQATYEQYF.